This T cell receptor beta chain was sequenced for a study of T cells after yellow fever vaccination. A 5'RACE template-switching step, the method used to make TCR cDNA, added a universal primer site and UMIs. One entry per CDR3 protein results from TCRdb running MiXCR on the 5' RACE reads. The data contain fewer than 450,000 distinct CDR3 sequences, 7% to 10% of them seen just once; the ten biggest clones take up roughly 15%. There are 17 residues in the CDR3. Per the germline V gene, CDR1 is KGHSH and CDR2 is LQKENI. V was clipped by 0 bases and J by 5 bases; unmatched bases: 6. Study results and caveats: Post-booster reappearance was seen for most primary-vaccination clones (around 96% CD4, around 88% CD8). Secondary responses were weaker yet peaked faster, day 5 versus 15. One caveat is that FACS-sorted repertoires could contain abundant clonotypes contaminating from the bulk population.

As to this clonotype: The antigen remains unidentified.

The chain uses TRBV18 and TRBJ2-3; 12 bases fit TRBD2. Specimen: PBMCs, collected 35 to 50 days after the first yellow fever vaccination. This receptor was obtained from a man younger than 30 who received the YFV17D yellow fever vaccine. CDR3 bases: TGTGCCAGCTCACCACCTCCTAGCGGGGGGGCCCGAGATACGCAGTATTTT. The encoded protein is CASSPPPSGGARDTQYF.